These 2 T cell receptor beta chains were sequenced from one sample in a study of post-analysis software for immune sequencing data. Libraries were made from TCR beta cDNA, and they carried unique molecular identifiers. A single record per CDR3 protein comes from TCRdb applying MiXCR to the PCR reads. The profile shows approximately 770,000 distinct CDR3 sequences, roughly 46% of them singletons. Findings and caveats of the study: With TRBV5-6, TRBV5-1 and TRBV20-1 included, about five TRBV segments were more frequent in patients than in controls.

Their target antigens are unknown. The sample consisted of blood. The receptors come from a girl aged 5-17 years with multiple sclerosis.

This clonotype was picked up a small number of times. This CDR3 is CASSQSKASGNPGANVLTF. The CDR3 DNA reads as TGCGCCAGCAGTCAATCGAAGGCTAGCGGGAACCCTGGGGCCAACGTCCTGACTTTC. J is TRBJ2-6 and V is TRBV23-1; 9 positions match TRBD2. TRBV23-1 counts as an open reading frame of uncertain function. The J segment lost 2 bases and the V segment lost 0 bases, leaving 8 bases of the junction unmatched. There are 19 residues in the CDR3.

In regard to this clonotype: This may come from a read error, since a much larger clone is one base off. This sequence joins TRBV29-1 and TRBJ2-1, with TRBD2 as a possible D gene (6 bases). Germline V gives CDR1 SQVTM, CDR2 ANQGSEA. V was pared by 3 bases and J by 6 bases, with 6 bases between. CDR3 length: 11 amino acids. The CDR3 spells CSVDGGNEQFF. The CDR3, as DNA: TGCAGCGTTGACGGGGGCAATGAGCAGTTCTTC.